Shown below are 5 T cell receptor beta chains from a single sample sequenced in a study of shared clonotypes between healthy human individuals. Here immunoSEQ multiplex PCR was the method, and the copy in TCRdb shows in-frame clones only, minus some. The sample lists about 460,000 clones, approximately 80% occurring once. Material for sequencing was PBMCs. These receptors all stem from a woman aged 40 to 50 in good health. Some clones in this sample may be carry-over from other donors' samples.

This chain connects TRBV5-4 to TRBJ2-3; 8 bases are a match to TRBD2. Trimming took 4 bases from V and 2 from J; bases not matched to a gene: 6. Germline loops: CDR1 SGHNT, CDR2 YYREEE (reference sequence). The CDR3 length is 15 residues. CDR3 sequence (DNA): TGTGCCAGCAGCGCGGGACTAGAAGTCACAGATACGCAGTATTTT. Translating gives CASSAGLEVTDTQYF.

The chain carries TRBV19 and TRBJ1-3; TRBD1 agrees at 8 bases. The CDR3 spans 15 residues. With 6 bases clipped from V and 3 bases from J, the junction kept 7 bases outside the gene matches. Germline CDR1 and CDR2: LNHDA and SQIVND (reference sequence). Here the CDR3 reads CASSPGQVLGNTIYF. The CDR3 DNA reads as TGTGCCAGTAGCCCGGGACAGGTTCTTGGAAACACCATATATTTT.

In its sample, this clone was seen a few times. The V gene is TRBV7-9, the J gene TRBJ2-1; D is uncertain. CDR1 is SEHNR, CDR2 FQNEAQ, per germline (reference sequence). V lost 0 bases and J lost 5, with 8 bases in between. The CDR3 is made up of 14 amino acids. The CDR3: CASSLAPTHNEQFF. The DNA for the CDR3 is TGTGCCAGCAGCTTAGCCCCGACACACAATGAGCAGTTCTTC.

Concerning this clone: The identical CDR3 is also encoded by other nucleotide sequences in the sample. V gene TRBV7-2 combines with J gene TRBJ2-5; 8 bases agree with TRBD2. The CDR3 has 15 residues. The junction had 12 bases not matched to a gene; V was cut back by 5 bases and J by 7 bases. The germline V gene encodes CDR1 SGHTA and CDR2 FQGNSA. The CDR3 DNA sequence: TGTGCCAGCAGCCCCCGGACTAGCTCTGGTGGGACCCAGTACTTC. Translation gives CASSPRTSSGGTQYF.

The J gene is TRBJ2-4, the V gene TRBV18, with a possible D match to TRBD2 (6 bases). V was cut by 2 bases and J by 6 bases, with 11 bases left in between. From germline, CDR1 is KGHSH and CDR2 LQKENI. CDR3 size: 14 residues. The CDR3 loop reads CASSPSSSGNIQYF. The CDR3 region has the DNA TGTGCCAGCTCACCATCTAGTAGCGGAAACATTCAGTACTTC. The complete variable domain, with remaining parts taken from reference TRBV18 and TRBJ2-4, reads NAGVMQNPRHLVRRRGQEARLRCSPMKGHSHVYWYRQLPEEGLKFMVYLQKENIIDESGMPKERFSAEFPKEGPSILRIQQVVRGDSAAYFCASSPSSSGNIQYFGAGTRLSVL.